Below, 21 T cell receptor beta chains from the same sample are listed, as sequenced in a study of OX40 agonist ivuxolimab in advanced cancers. Some clones are missing from TCRdb's copy, which holds only in-frame ones; the method was immunoSEQ multiplex PCR. The sample has 60,000 to 75,000 clones, about 90% seen once. The sequenced sample was CD4+ or CD8+ T cells sorted from blood, obtained in a trial of the OX40 agonist ivuxolimab. Receptors originate from an adult with an advanced solid tumor such as melanoma, head and neck, liver or kidney cancer.

V usage is TRBV27 and J usage is TRBJ2-7; D not resolved. Trimming took 3 bases from V and 2 from J, leaving 11 bases between them. Germline V gene sequence: CDR1 MNHEY, CDR2 SMNVEV (reference sequence). This CDR3 is 14 amino acids long. The CDR3 sequence: CASSLTPFTYEQYF. The CDR3 DNA sequence: TGTGCCAGCAGTTTGACCCCGTTCACCTACGAGCAGTACTTC.

This chain uses TRBV6-5 with TRBJ1-2, with D unclear. The CDR3 is made up of 15 amino acids. CDR1 is MNHEY and CDR2 is SVGAGI in the germline V gene. Trimming took 0 bases from V and 3 from J, leaving 11 bases between them. The CDR3, as DNA: TGTGCCAGCAGTTACTCGGGATACGGGGACTATGGCTACACCTTC. Translating it yields CASSYSGYGDYGYTF.

The chain combines TRBV11-3 with TRBJ1-1, with 8 bases lining up with TRBD1. Trimming at V came to 0 bases and at J to 7 bases, leaving 4 bases not matched to a gene. The germline CDR1 and CDR2 sequences are SGHNT and YENEEA. The CDR3 runs 14 residues. The CDR3 DNA follows: TGTGCCAGCAGCTTAGATAGGACAGGGATTGAAGCTTTCTTT. It specifies CASSLDRTGIEAFF.

The chain carries TRBV13 and TRBJ2-1, with 8 nucleotides matching TRBD2. Unmatched junction bases numbered 8, after V lost 4 bases and J lost 6 bases. Germline CDR1 is PRHDT and CDR2 is FYEKMQ (reference sequence). The CDR3 length is 15 residues. The CDR3 here is CASSSYSGKGNEQFF. The CDR3 nucleotides are TGTGCCAGCAGCTCATATAGCGGGAAGGGCAATGAGCAGTTCTTC.

The gene calls are TRBV4-3 and TRBJ2-7; maybe TRBD2 (5 bases). The CDR3 is 17 amino acids. With 0 bases removed from V and 6 bases from J, the gap between germline ends came to 21 bases. Germline lookup yields CDR1 LGHNA and CDR2 YSLEER. The CDR3, as DNA: TGCGCCAGCAGCCAAGATCATGGGCCGGGAACTTCGGTCGAGCAGTACTTC. Protein product: CASSQDHGPGTSVEQYF.

This chain uses TRBV7-9 with TRBJ2-4; tentative D call: TRBD2 (7 bases). The CDR3 has 17 amino acids. CDR1 is SEHNR, CDR2 FQNEAQ, per germline (reference sequence). V lost 11 bases, J lost 0 bases, and 23 bases lay in between. The CDR3: CASGQGPSGIAKNIQYF. The DNA for the CDR3 is TGTGCCTCCGGCCAGGGGCCCAGCGGGATAGCCAAAAACATTCAGTACTTC.

The V and J genes are TRBV7-2 and TRBJ1-5; 11 bases align to TRBD1. The ends lost 1 base at V and 3 bases at J; junction bases unmatched: 2. The CDR3 extends over 16 amino acids. The germline CDR1 and CDR2 sequences are SGHTA and FQGNSA. The CDR3 reads CASSLGTGGLNQPQHF. The CDR3 nucleotides are TGTGCCAGCAGCTTAGGGACAGGGGGCCTCAATCAGCCCCAGCATTTT. Drawing the rest from reference TRBV7-2 and TRBJ1-5, the complete variable domain is GAGVSQSPSNKVTEKGKDVELRCDPISGHTALYWYRQSLGQGLEFLIYFQGNSAPDKSGLPSDRFSAERTGGSVSTLTIQRTQQEDSAVYLCASSLGTGGLNQPQHFGDGTRLSIL.

Of note for this clone: The sample carries other DNA sequences with the same CDR3. This chain links TRBV28 with TRBJ2-3, with D hard to call. Germline CDR1 is MDHEN and CDR2 is SYDVKM. The CDR3 sequence is 14 residues long. V was cut by 3 bases and J by 3 bases, with 10 bases left in between. This CDR3 reads CASSLAGPTDTQYF. The CDR3 DNA is TGTGCCAGCAGTTTGGCAGGACCTACAGATACGCAGTATTTT. Using reference TRBV28 and TRBJ2-3 for the parts outside the CDR3, the full variable domain is DVKVTQSSRYLVKRTGEKVFLECVQDMDHENMFWYRQDPGLGLRLIYFSYDVKMKEKGDIPEGYSVSREKKERFSLILESASTNQTSMYLCASSLAGPTDTQYFGPGTRLTVL.

This chain uses TRBV27 with TRBJ2-7; weak D call: TRBD2 (5 bases). Germline CDR1 reads MNHEY; CDR2 reads SMNVEV (reference sequence). Between the trimmed V and J ends, which lost 0 bases and 5 bases, there was a span of 8 bases. The CDR3 has 13 residues. DNA for the CDR3: TGTGCCAGCAGTTTATCGGGAGTTGACGAGCAGTACTTC. Translating it yields CASSLSGVDEQYF.

This chain connects TRBV14 to TRBJ2-7; 7 bases match TRBD2. CDR3 size: 14 residues. V was clipped by 4 bases and J by 1 base; unmatched bases: 4. The germline V gene encodes CDR1 SGHDN and CDR2 FVKESK. CDR3 in DNA: TGTGCCAGCAGCCCGTGGACTAGTTCCTACGAGCAGTACTTC. This codes for CASSPWTSSYEQYF.

Only a few counts were recorded for this clone. This chain connects TRBV13 to TRBJ1-1; 7 positions match TRBD1. Per germline, CDR1 PRHDT and CDR2 FYEKMQ (reference sequence). This CDR3 has 12 amino acids. The junction had 4 bases not matched to a gene; V was cut back by 5 bases and J by 7 bases. The CDR3 spells CASSPGGDEAFF. In nucleotides, the CDR3 is TGTGCCAGCAGCCCAGGGGGGGATGAAGCTTTCTTT. The full variable domain, rest sourced from reference TRBV13 and TRBJ1-1, is AAGVIQSPRHLIKEKRETATLKCYPIPRHDTVYWYQQGPGQDPQFLISFYEKMQSDKGSIPDRFSAQQFSDYHSELNMSSLELGDSALYFCASSPGGDEAFFGQGTRLTVV.

The chain recombines TRBV19 with TRBJ2-7; possibly TRBD1 for D (6 bases). The germline V and J ends were trimmed by 5 bases and 4 bases, with 12 bases remaining between them. The germline V gene has CDR1 LNHDA and CDR2 SQIVND (reference sequence). The CDR3 sequence is 13 residues long. Here the CDR3 reads CASSDTGYYEQYF. The CDR3 coding sequence is TGTGCCAGTAGTGATACAGGGTATTACGAGCAGTACTTC.

This chain links TRBV7-2 with TRBJ1-2, with a possible D match to TRBD1 (6 bases). Germline CDR1 is SGHTA and CDR2 is FQGNSA. Trimming removed 3 bases at V and 0 bases at J, with 11 bases between. The CDR3 covers 15 residues. The chain's CDR3 is CASSLTGGSNYGYTF. CDR3 DNA sequence: TGTGCCAGCAGCTTGACAGGCGGGTCTAACTATGGCTACACCTTC.

This sequence joins TRBV29-1 and TRBJ2-7, with 10 bases matching TRBD1. This CDR3 is built from 13 residues. In germline, CDR1 is SQVTM, CDR2 ANQGSEA. With V trimmed by 6 bases and J by 3 bases, 5 bases remained unmatched. In DNA, the CDR3 is TGCAGCGTCGGGACAGGGGAGGACTACGAGCAGTACTTC. Translated, it gives CSVGTGEDYEQYF.

The rearrangement joins TRBV2 to TRBJ1-2, with D unclear. The CDR3 spans 12 residues. The germline CDR1 and CDR2 sequences are SNHLY and FYNNEI. V was trimmed by 8 bases and J by 8 bases, leaving 15 bases between them. The CDR3 bases are TGTGCCAGCCCCTCAGCGGCTAGAGGCTACACCTTC. Protein product: CASPSAARGYTF.

This clone is a singleton in its sample. The rearrangement joins TRBV5-1 to TRBJ2-7; 7 nucleotides line up with TRBD2. The CDR3 runs 14 residues. V was pared by 4 bases and J by 2 bases, with 6 bases of the junction left unmatched. The V gene's germline CDR1 is SGHRS and CDR2 YFSETQ. In DNA, the CDR3 is TGCGCCAGCAGCGGCAGCGGGAATCCCTACGAGCAGTACTTC. Translated: CASSGSGNPYEQYF.

The chain couples TRBV7-3 to TRBJ2-3; TRBD2 agrees at 7 bases. Germline CDR1 and CDR2: SGHTA and FQGTGA. This CDR3 is 15 amino acids long. With V trimmed by 2 bases and J by 3 bases, 5 bases remained unmatched. The CDR3 DNA reads as TGTGCCAGCAGCTTACTGGCGGGAGCGACAGATACGCAGTATTTT. Protein sequence: CASSLLAGATDTQYF.

The V gene is TRBV4-3, the J gene TRBJ2-3, with TRBD2 matching over 7 bases. The trim removed 3 bases at V and 3 bases at J, leaving 6 bases unmatched. The germline gives CDR1 LGHNA, CDR2 YSLEER. This CDR3 comprises 15 residues. The CDR3 bases are TGCGCCAGCAGCCACGAGGGGAGGGAAACAGATACGCAGTATTTT. Amino acid sequence: CASSHEGRETDTQYF.

The gene calls are TRBV7-8 and TRBJ1-1, with a tentative D call TRBD1 (5 bases). The CDR3 is made up of 15 amino acids. V was pared by 5 bases and J by 0 bases, with 13 bases between. Germline V gene sequence: CDR1 SGHVS, CDR2 FQNEAQ. The CDR3 spells CASSLGGLMNTEAFF. The CDR3 DNA reads TGTGCCAGCAGCCTGGGGGGACTCATGAACACTGAAGCTTTCTTT.

The chain is built from TRBV4-1 and TRBJ1-1; 7 bases agree with TRBD1. The V gene's germline CDR1 is MGHRA and CDR2 YSYEKL. V lost 4 bases and J lost 0; bases outside the gene matches: 5. CDR3 length: 15 residues. In DNA form, the CDR3 reads TGCGCCAGCAGCCTCCAAGGGGGCATGAACACTGAAGCTTTCTTT. This encodes CASSLQGGMNTEAFF.

The genes are TRBV19 and TRBJ1-1; tentatively, D is TRBD1 (5 bases). Looked up from germline, CDR1 is LNHDA and CDR2 is SQIVND (reference sequence). Trimming stripped 2 bases from V and 1 base from J, with 14 bases between. The CDR3 has 16 residues. CDR3 protein: CASSIRFVRENTEAFF. CDR3 nucleotide sequence: TGTGCCAGTAGTATAAGATTCGTCAGGGAGAACACTGAAGCTTTCTTT.